These 10 T cell receptor beta chains were all obtained from the same sample, sequenced in a study of blood T cell repertoires in COVID-19. Sequenced by immunoSEQ multiplex PCR; TCRdb stores in-frame clones only, minus some. The repertoire holds about 140,000 clones, with roughly 79% as singletons. Sequenced sample: peripheral blood. Receptor source: a human donor in a cohort sampled during active COVID-19.

This clone was counted only a few times. The genes are TRBV29-1 and TRBJ2-7; 7 nucleotides align to TRBD2. CDR3 length: 15 residues. Germline loops: CDR1 SQVTM, CDR2 ANQGSEA. The V and J ends lost 4 bases and 2 bases, in that order; junction bases with no gene match: 11. Here the CDR3 DNA reads TGCAGCGTTGTCATGACGGGAGGTTCGACCTACGAGCAGTACTTC. Translated, it gives CSVVMTGGSTYEQYF.

The chain combines TRBV4-2 with TRBJ2-7, with D uncertain. Per the germline V gene, CDR1 is LGHNA and CDR2 is YNFKEQ. The CDR3 runs 14 residues. The V end was cut by 3 bases, the J end by 3 bases, with 12 bases between. The CDR3 is CASSHAVADYEQYF. CDR3 DNA: TGTGCCAGCAGCCACGCGGTGGCGGACTACGAGCAGTACTTC.

The chain joins TRBV2 to TRBJ2-5, with no clear D. The CDR3 runs to 12 residues. Germline loops: CDR1 SNHLY, CDR2 FYNNEI. The V end was cut by 3 bases, the J end by 3 bases, with 5 bases between. CDR3 in DNA: TGTGCCAGCAGTGAGGCTGAAGAGACCCAGTACTTC. Its protein is CASSEAEETQYF. Filled out from reference TRBV2 and TRBJ2-5, the complete variable domain reads EPEVTQTPSHQVTQMGQEVILRCVPISNHLYFYWYRQILGQKVEFLVSFYNNEISEKSEIFDDQFSVERPDGSNFTLKIRSTKLEDSAMYFCASSEAEETQYFGPGTRLLVL.

The rearrangement joins TRBV19 to TRBJ2-2, with a possible D match to TRBD2 (6 bases). This CDR3 comprises 14 residues. The germline gives CDR1 LNHDA, CDR2 SQIVND (reference sequence). The CDR3 nucleotides read TGTGCGTCTAGAATAGCGGAGAACACCGGGGAGCTGTTTTTT. Amino acids: CASRIAENTGELFF.

The genes are TRBV4-2 and TRBJ1-1; no firm D call. Trimming pared 0 bases from V and 7 bases from J, leaving 12 bases between. Germline V CDR1 and CDR2: LGHNA, YNFKEQ. This CDR3 region has 14 residues. CDR3 DNA sequence: TGTGCCAGCAGCCAAGATCTCTCGCGGGGTGAAGCTTTCTTT. Translated, it gives CASSQDLSRGEAFF.

V and J are TRBV15 and TRBJ2-7; 9 positions match TRBD1. With 3 bases clipped from V and 5 bases from J, the junction kept 11 bases outside the gene matches. The germline V gene encodes CDR1 LNHNV and CDR2 YYDKDF (reference sequence). This CDR3 has 16 residues. CDR3: CATSRSVTGTGNEQYF. In DNA form, the CDR3 reads TGTGCCACCAGCAGGAGCGTCACCGGGACAGGGAACGAGCAGTACTTC.

The chain is built from TRBV4-1 and TRBJ2-3, with D perhaps matching TRBD1 (7 bases). From germline, CDR1 is MGHRA and CDR2 YSYEKL. This CDR3 comprises 15 residues. The germline V and J ends were trimmed by 4 bases and 2 bases, with 13 bases remaining between them. The CDR3 nucleotides are TGCGCCAGCAGCCGCGGACAGGACTACACAGATACGCAGTATTTT. Amino acids: CASSRGQDYTDTQYF.

J is TRBJ1-5 and V is TRBV28, with TRBD1 as a possible D gene (6 bases). The length of the CDR3 is 11 residues. Trimming cost V 10 bases and J 7 bases, with 11 bases left between them. Per the germline V gene, CDR1 is MDHEN and CDR2 is SYDVKM. DNA for the CDR3: TGTGCCACGGCGGGGGCGCAGCCCCAGCATTTT. It yields the protein CATAGAQPQHF.

CDR3 residues: CASSLRGQETQYF. CDR3 nucleotides: TGTGCCAGCAGCCTAAGGGGGCAAGAGACCCAGTACTTC. The V and J genes are TRBV7-9 and TRBJ2-5, with D possibly being TRBD1 (6 bases). The CDR3 runs to 13 residues. CDR1 and CDR2 from the germline V gene are SEHNR and FQNEAQ (reference sequence). The V and J ends lost 5 bases and 2 bases respectively, with 9 bases between them.

The gene calls are TRBV7-2 and TRBJ1-4; no clear D gene. The CDR3 totals 14 residues. CDR1 SGHTA and CDR2 FQGNSA come from the germline V gene. With 3 bases removed from V and 3 bases from J, the gap between germline ends came to 8 bases. The CDR3 sequence is CASSFTPSNEKLFF. The CDR3 nucleotides are TGTGCCAGCAGCTTCACACCATCTAATGAAAAACTGTTTTTT.